This T cell receptor (beta chain) is drawn from a study of cytomegalovirus exposure and HLA in healthy donors. Study-wide results and limits: The investigators catalogued about 170 TCR beta chains as cytomegalovirus-associated. A few CMV-associated chains were confirmed in vitro to be specific for CMV antigens. Most TCRs appeared rarely, but some public TCRs recurred in many donors. The tendency of first-cohort TCR clusters to co-occur in the 120 or so validation repertoires was the finding of a later analysis.

On this clone itself: Its antigen is not identified.

Libraries were prepared by immunoSEQ multiplex PCR; TCRdb keeps only in-frame clonotypes and omits some of them. The data show some 170,000 clones, 86% seen once. Sequencing used PBMCs. The clonotype originates from a man younger than 30 in good health and CMV-seropositive.

For the CDR3, the DNA is TGTGCCAGCCGATCCAGGGAGACCCAGTACTTC. Protein: CASRSRETQYF. This chain uses TRBV6-6 with TRBJ2-5; no clear D gene. The V and J ends lost 8 bases and 5 bases respectively, with 9 bases between them. This CDR3 has 11 residues. Looked up from germline, CDR1 is MNHNY and CDR2 is SVGAGI (reference sequence).